The clone carrying this T cell receptor (beta chain) was recorded many times. Its cognate antigen is unknown. The sample comes from a study of read filtering for tumor transcriptome and immune sequencing. About the study: Mean patient age was roughly 72 years, range about 45 to 85; approximately 18 male, around 14 female. TCR-mapped reads were about 4 to 11 million with IR-seq versus about 85 to 1,300 with RNA-seq. General study points: Correlation between methods rose after single-read clonotypes were removed.

Germline V gene lookup returns CDR1 SGDLS and CDR2 YYNGEE. The length of the CDR3 is 14 residues. The V gene lost 3 bases and the J gene lost 0 bases, with 9 bases spanning the gap. Molecular barcoded adaptors covering alpha/delta and beta/gamma chains were used on about 0.4 ug RNA. MiXCR was run by TCRdb on the reads, yielding one entry per CDR3 protein. This sample yields more than 45,000 distinct CDR3 sequences, of which approximately 13% are seen a single time; 16% belongs to the top ten. The chain links TRBV9 to TRBJ1-1; D is undetermined. The receptor's source is a donor aged 40 or older with multiple myeloma. Specimen: a population of CD138-negative cells sorted from bone marrow. The CDR3 DNA follows: TGTGCCAGCAGCGCCAAGACGTTGAACACTGAAGCTTTCTTT. Translation gives CASSAKTLNTEAFF.